This T cell receptor beta chain appears in the sequencing data of a study of T cell responses to AZD1222 COVID-19 vaccine (dated by TCRdb to the early 2020s). With respect to the entire study: A total of just over 230 trial participants underwent TCR sequencing, of whom 207 received two doses of AZD1222 and around 25 received two doses of the MenACWY control vaccine. Trial participants were enrolled by age into subgroups of 18-55, 56-69 and 70-plus years, and about 150, 27 and 61 TCR-sequenced participants, respectively, were included in these subgroups. What the study reported, not specific to this receptor: After two AZD1222 doses, both the breadth and the depth of spike-specific TCRs were significantly higher than at day 0 and than in MenACWY recipients. Vaccine-associated CD4 TCRs spanned the whole spike protein, with dominant responses in regions 160-218 and 743-854. Participants were mostly white British and included more females than males, and it was suggested by the authors that clonal diversity may have been underestimated. Because no day 14 peak-response samples were available, repertoires were characterized only after the peak T cell response. Conclusions about previously exposed vaccinees were limited because only a handful of AZD1222 recipients were SARS-CoV-2 seropositive at baseline. Epitopes outside the regions mutated in the B.1.351 and B.1.1.7 variants were reportedly recognized by nearly half of the unique spike-specific TCRs. In the small 56-69-year group, the increase in depth fell short of significance, most likely because of low power.

Taken with the paper, the label for time point translates to: about 28 days (+/-7) after the second vaccine dose. AZD1222 recipients whose second dose came at about 4 weeks and those whose second dose came at about 12 weeks were combined into one group, since spike-specific TCR depth and breadth did not differ between the two schedules. Vaccinee samples came from UK trials COV001 and COV002, including a single-blind randomized controlled phase 2/3 trial of AZD1222 (ChAdOx1 nCoV-19) in healthy adults. Trial participant PBMC samples were collected at day 0 and day 28 after the second dose for TCRbeta chain sequencing. Of note for this clone: Its specific antigen is unknown. No qualities accompany the bases; no much larger clone lies one base away.

The CDR3 regions of human TCRbeta chains were subjected to immunosequencing. The published analysis was carried out like this. TCRs in the repertoires were matched against a reference library of SARS-CoV-2-specific TCRs that had been generated with the MIRA antigen-specificity platform. Breadth meant the fraction of unique TCRs that were SARS-CoV-2-associated, whereas depth meant the fraction of total T cells that were SARS-CoV-2-associated. Using the MIRA data, each spike-specific TCR was mapped to the spike region that the TCR reacts to and placed in a CD4 or CD8 class. Log10-transformed breadth and depth values were compared by one-way ANOVA with Sidak's multiple comparisons tests. Not all clones reach the TCRdb copy of this immuneACCESS table, which keeps in-frame sequences only. Checked studies attribute under half of the gap to unresolved V genes and leave the rest unexplained. V, J and clone size derive from that table, while D and trimming were established from the DNA sequence. The sample records around 140,000 clones, over 80% of which are singletons. 2.5% to 4% of the sample belongs to the ten largest clones.

From the cysteine through the phenylalanine, the CDR3 covers 14 amino acids. The retained sequence is limited to the CDR3, 42 bases, with the frame set at the first base. The germline V gene sets CDR1 to MDHEN and CDR2 to SYDVKM. The junction carries 14 bases between V and J, which are trimmed by 6 bases and 6 bases respectively. The receptor comes from an adult who received the AZD1222 COVID-19 vaccine. The sample here was peripheral blood, taken 28 days after the second AZD1222 dose. The sequence links TRBV28 to TRBJ2-2; the D gene is perhaps TRBD2, from 6 matching bases. The DNA is TGTGCCAGCAGCCCAGTATCGGGGGCCGGGGAGCTGTTTTTT. This sequence encodes CASSPVSGAGELFF.